The following is a TCR beta chain sequence with its context. Its antigen is as yet unknown. This sample is drawn from a study of T cell responses to AZD1222 COVID-19 vaccine. Study results and caveats: Spike-specific TCR breadth and depth went up after people got two AZD1222 doses. Only a handful of AZD1222 recipients were seropositive at baseline. Donors were mostly white British, more females; clonal diversity possibly underestimated. Across spike, vaccine-associated CD4 TCRs were found, dominant at 160-218 and 743-854.

Clones were read by immunoSEQ multiplex PCR, and TCRdb kept only the in-frame ones, dropping some. The sample yields fewer than 80,000 clones, about four fifths seen once. Trimming left V 1 base short and J 5 bases short, with 11 bases between. The CDR3 length is 15 residues. Germline V CDR1 and CDR2: MNHEY, SMNVEV (reference sequence). The clonotype was recovered from an adult in good health. This chain uses TRBV27 with TRBJ2-2; D tentatively fits TRBD1 or TRBD2 (5 bases each). Sample: peripheral blood, taken on day 0 of MenACWY control vaccination. Written as DNA, the CDR3 is TGTGCCAGCAGTTTATTGGGGGTTGGGACCGGGGAGCTGTTTTTT. Its protein is CASSLLGVGTGELFF.